This T cell receptor beta chain was profiled in a study of Graves' ophthalmopathy and Graves' hyperthyroidism. Amplification of the TCR beta CDR3 regions used RNA transcripts (as template). First-round RT-PCR relied on HTBI primers, and a second-round multiplex PCR came next. A single record per CDR3 protein comes from TCRdb applying MiXCR to the multiplex PCR reads. The sample consists of some 350,000 distinct CDR3 sequences, about 18% of them appearing once. This clonotype was picked up many times. The sample was peripheral blood. The TCR comes from an adult woman with stable Graves' hyperthyroidism.

The chain's CDR3 is CASSPGLAGGSPPYEQYF. The CDR3 DNA reads as TGTGCCAGCAGTCCAGGACTAGCGGGAGGATCCCCCCCCTACGAGCAGTACTTC. The chain links TRBV28 to TRBJ2-7, with 14 bases lining up with TRBD2. Losses at the gene ends were 5 bases for V and 2 bases for J; bases not matched to a gene: 11. The CDR3 is 18 amino acids. Germline V CDR1 and CDR2: MDHEN, SYDVKM.